The 10 T cell receptor beta chains below come from one sample, sequenced in a study of blood T cells in healthy people across ages. Alongside a J-beta primer mix, a sample-barcoded 5' primer served in a second PCR lasting about 7 to 12 cycles. TCRdb recomputed calls from the 5' RACE reads with MiXCR, one row per CDR3 protein. The top ten clones hold over 7% of a sample with 1.5 million to 2 million distinct CDR3 sequences, about 30% of them seen once. Sequenced input: blood. These receptors all come from a woman aged 25 to 39 in good health.

There are a few counts of this clonotype. The V call is TRBV5-6, the J call TRBJ1-5, with 8 bases fitting TRBD1. CDR3 length: 15 amino acids. Trimming took 3 bases from V and 3 from J; bases not matched to a gene: 5. Looked up from germline, CDR1 is SGHDT and CDR2 is YYEEEE. CDR3 in amino acids: CASSWGQEDNQPQHF. The CDR3 coding sequence is TGTGCCAGCAGCTGGGGACAGGAGGACAATCAGCCCCAGCATTTT.

This chain uses TRBV12-3 or TRBV12-4 with TRBJ2-1, with a weak D call TRBD2 (7 bases). V lost 10 bases and J 2 bases, leaving 24 bases between the germline ends. The CDR3 is 17 amino acids. The CDR3 is CAISLGGGRVAYNEQFF. CDR3 coding DNA: TGTGCCATCTCTTTAGGGGGGGGAAGAGTGGCCTACAATGAGCAGTTCTTC.

This clonotype appeared a few times. V usage is TRBV18 and J usage is TRBJ1-2; D possibly corresponds to TRBD1 (6 bases). The CDR3 is 13 residues long. Between the trimmed V and J ends, which lost 6 bases and 8 bases, there was a span of 16 bases. Germline CDR1 and CDR2: KGHSH and LQKENI. In nucleotides, the CDR3 is TGTGCCAGCTCCTTTGCGGACGACAGGGGCTACACCTTC. It encodes CASSFADDRGYTF.

The chain links TRBV28 to TRBJ2-4, with 10 bases aligning to TRBD1. The V gene end was trimmed by 0 bases and the J gene end by 9 bases; junction bases not matched to a gene: 11. There are 17 residues in the CDR3. Per germline, CDR1 MDHEN and CDR2 SYDVKM. The CDR3 reads CASSLWMGQGKGTIQYF. CDR3 sequence (DNA): TGTGCCAGCAGTTTATGGATGGGACAGGGGAAGGGAACCATTCAGTACTTC. Filled out from reference TRBV28 and TRBJ2-4, the complete variable domain reads DVKVTQSSRYLVKRTGEKVFLECVQDMDHENMFWYRQDPGLGLRLIYFSYDVKMKEKGDIPEGYSVSREKKERFSLILESASTNQTSMYLCASSLWMGQGKGTIQYFGAGTRLSVL.

Regarding this clonotype: One end of the junction fails to match germline, which may point to a read error. This chain joins TRBV24-1 and TRBJ1-1; D not certain. Germline V gene lookup returns CDR1 KGHDR and CDR2 SFDVKD. This CDR3 region has 12 residues. The CDR3 region has the DNA TGTGCCACCAGTGACTCCTCCACTGAAGCTTTGTTT. Translation: CATSDSSTEALF.

CDR3 in amino acids: CSVEGTGGRNTEAFF. Written as DNA, the CDR3 is TGCAGCGTTGAAGGGACAGGGGGCAGGAACACTGAAGCTTTCTTT. J is TRBJ1-1 and V is TRBV29-1; 11 bases match TRBD1. The trim removed 1 base at V and 1 base at J, leaving 2 bases unmatched. CDR1 and CDR2 from the germline V gene are SQVTM and ANQGSEA. The CDR3 extends over 15 amino acids.

This clonotype appeared many times. This chain uses TRBV5-1 with TRBJ2-7, with 9 bases lining up with TRBD1. This CDR3 contains 16 residues. Per germline, CDR1 SGHRS and CDR2 YFSETQ. V shed 4 bases, J shed 4 bases, and the junction held 12 bases outside the gene matches. The chain's CDR3 is CASSRYSGQGLYEQYF. The CDR3 DNA follows: TGCGCCAGCAGCCGATATTCAGGACAGGGGTTGTACGAGCAGTACTTC.

This clonotype was counted ten times or more. The chain carries TRBV12-3 or TRBV12-4 and TRBJ2-5, with TRBD1 identical over 7 bases. V lost 6 bases to trimming and J lost 0 bases; unmatched junction nucleotides: 7. This CDR3 has 15 amino acids. The DNA of the CDR3 is TGTGCCAGCAGCCCAACGGGACAGTACCAAGAGACCCAGTACTTC. This codes for CASSPTGQYQETQYF.

The chain has TRBV15 and TRBJ2-7; the match to TRBD2 covers 7 bases. Germline V CDR1 and CDR2: LNHNV, YYDKDF (reference sequence). V shed 1 base, J shed 9 bases, and the junction held 12 bases outside the gene matches. The CDR3 is 15 residues long. The CDR3 loop reads CATSRVASGQGAQYF. The CDR3 DNA sequence: TGTGCCACCAGCAGAGTTGCTAGCGGCCAAGGGGCGCAGTACTTC.

This clonotype was seen a few times. The chain links TRBV15 to TRBJ2-7; D is ambiguous. The CDR3 consists of 11 residues. The germline V gene has CDR1 LNHNV and CDR2 YYDKDF (reference sequence). V shed 6 bases and J shed 0 bases, with 3 bases lying between them. CDR3 nucleotides: TGTGCCACCAGGAGCTCCTACGAGCAGTACTTC. Its protein is CATRSSYEQYF. The entire variable domain, with the rest obtained from reference TRBV15 and TRBJ2-7, is as follows: DAMVIQNPRYQVTQFGKPVTLSCSQTLNHNVMYWYQQKSSQAPKLLFHYYDKDFNNEADTPDNFQSRRPNTSFCFLDIRSPGLGDTAMYLCATRSSYEQYFGPGTRLTVT.